This TCR beta chain is from a study of vaccination effects on CD4 cells after COVID-19. Study at large: Post-vaccine sample collection fell at a median of 72 days after the second dose.

Data came from immunoSEQ multiplex PCR; TCRdb stores just in-frame clones and leaves some out. The table records tens of thousands of clones, about 67% of them present only once. This CDR3 region has 13 residues. Trimming took 2 bases from V and 8 from J, leaving 12 bases between them. Germline V gives CDR1 SGHTA, CDR2 FQGNSA. Worth noting for this clone: Its target is not known.

Prior to sequencing, the ViraFEST assay stimulated PBMC with viral peptide pools, which expanded the antigen-specific CD4+ T cells. CD4+ T cells were isolated after about eleven days of culture. Either the mRNA-1273 or the BNT162b2 vaccine was given to participants as two doses. Vaccine recipients had no previous SARS-CoV-2 infection; their nucleocapsid antibodies were negative. IL-2 at 8 to 10 IU/ml and peptides at 10 ug/ml were added to cultured PBMC, around 2 million per well. Replacing half the medium with IL-2 medium was done on days 3 and 7. The genes are TRBV7-2 and TRBJ1-2; the D is unclear. The source was CD4+ T cells from PBMCs cultured with HCoV-229E spike peptides, collected after COVID-19 vaccination. The receptor was derived from a human donor who received a COVID-19 vaccine. The CDR3 DNA sequence: TGTGCCAGCAGCTTATTCGCCTCGGGGGGCTACACCTTC. Its protein product is CASSLFASGGYTF. Full variable domain (missing parts from reference TRBV7-2 and TRBJ1-2): GAGVSQSPSNKVTEKGKDVELRCDPISGHTALYWYRQSLGQGLEFLIYFQGNSAPDKSGLPSDRFSAERTGGSVSTLTIQRTQQEDSAVYLCASSLFASGGYTFGSGTRLTVV.